This T cell receptor beta chain stems from a study of blood T cell repertoires in COVID-19. The overall study: PBMCs, B-cell-depleted T cells, or T cells were the source of the cDNA or gDNA that made up the material.

V lost 2 bases and J lost 2, with 7 bases in between. There are 13 residues in the CDR3. CDR1 and CDR2 (germline): MNHEY, SVGAGI. Under the authors' procedure: Reference gene primer amplification yielded estimated nucleated cell counts. Data came from immunoSEQ multiplex PCR; TCRdb stores just in-frame clones and leaves some out. V and J calls plus clone size are reproduced from that table; the DNA served to infer D and trimming. The data show fewer than 20,000 clones, over 70% seen once. This rearrangement joins TRBV6-5 to TRBJ2-7; tentatively, D is TRBD2 (6 bases). Sequenced sample: peripheral blood. This receptor was obtained from an older woman with active COVID-19. CDR3 DNA: TGTGCCAGCAGTTACGGCGGGACCTACGAGCAGTACTTC. It specifies CASSYGGTYEQYF.